One sample yielded the 22 T cell receptor beta chains listed below, sequenced in a study of technical replicates of blood from a handful of donors. Clones were read by immunoSEQ multiplex PCR, and TCRdb kept only the in-frame ones, dropping some. The sample includes about 68,000 clones, under 98% of them seen just once. Sequenced: T cells isolated from PBMCs. These receptor sequences come from a human donor in good health.

The V call is TRBV5-6, the J call TRBJ2-3; D is possibly TRBD2 (5 bases). V gave up 6 bases and J gave up 1 base, with 9 bases separating them. CDR1 and CDR2 (germline): SGHDT, YYEEEE. CDR3 length equals 13 residues. The CDR3 DNA is TGTGCCAGCATGACGCGGGGCACAGATACGCAGTATTTT. This codes for CASMTRGTDTQYF.

This rearrangement joins TRBV12-5 to TRBJ1-5; the D gene is possibly TRBD1 (6 bases). Trimming took off 5 bases at V and 5 bases at J, with 19 bases between the two ends. The CDR3 loop spans 16 amino acids. Germline V gene lookup returns CDR1 LGHNT and CDR2 FRNRAP. This CDR3 reads CASGPPIQGPDQPQHF. In DNA, the CDR3 is TGTGCTAGTGGTCCCCCAATACAGGGTCCCGATCAGCCCCAGCATTTT.

The chain links TRBV9 to TRBJ1-1; 7 nucleotides align to TRBD1. Trimming took 4 bases from V and 8 from J; bases not matched to a gene: 11. The CDR3 extends over 14 amino acids. The V gene's germline CDR1 is SGDLS and CDR2 YYNGEE. The chain's CDR3 is CASSSSGTAIEAFF. The CDR3 DNA sequence: TGTGCCAGCAGCTCTTCCGGGACAGCTATCGAAGCTTTCTTT.

Written as DNA, the CDR3 is TGTGCCAGCAGCGTAGCCGCCTCATCTATCGGAGTCTACGAGCAGTACTTC. Protein product: CASSVAASSIGVYEQYF. The chain is built from TRBV9 and TRBJ2-7; D uncertain. Per the germline V gene, CDR1 is SGDLS and CDR2 is YYNGEE. Trimming left V 0 bases short and J 3 bases short, with 19 bases between. The CDR3 covers 17 residues.

Remarks on this clone: The junction departs from the called germline gene at one end, perhaps through a read error. The chain employs TRBV11-3 and TRBJ2-7; 8 nucleotides agree with TRBD1. The CDR3 is 12 amino acids. The germline CDR1 and CDR2 sequences are SGHNT and YENEEA. This chain's CDR3 is CASSLGPGTGIF. In DNA form, the CDR3 reads TGTGCCAGCAGCTTAGGCCCCGGGACAGGAATCTTC.

The chain joins TRBV30 to TRBJ1-1; D is unresolved. The CDR3 consists of 11 residues. Germline assignment: CDR1 GTSNPN and CDR2 SVGIG (reference sequence). Trimming took 2 bases from V and 5 from J, leaving 6 bases between them. CDR3 amino acids: CAWSSQTEAFF. In DNA, the CDR3 is TGTGCCTGGAGTTCACAGACTGAAGCTTTCTTT.

The count of this clone is one. This chain joins TRBV5-1 and TRBJ1-5, with TRBD1 matching 10 bases. This CDR3 spans 18 amino acids. The germline V gene encodes CDR1 SGHRS and CDR2 YFSETQ. The J segment lost 0 bases and the V segment lost 7 bases, leaving 13 bases of the junction unmatched. The CDR3 bases are TGCGCCAGCTTGTCCGGGACAGGGGTTAGAAGTAGCAATCAGCCCCAGCATTTT. Its translation: CASLSGTGVRSSNQPQHF.

The chain joins TRBV30 to TRBJ1-1; D gene ambiguous. The V and J ends lost 7 bases and 13 bases respectively, with 25 bases between them. In germline, CDR1 is GTSNPN, CDR2 SVGIG (reference sequence). The CDR3 sequence is 13 residues long. The chain's CDR3 is CASQPVWRDESFF. The DNA of the CDR3 is TGTGCCTCACAGCCGGTGTGGAGGGATGAAAGTTTCTTT. The whole variable domain, filled in from reference TRBV30 and TRBJ1-1, reads SQTIHQWPATLVQPVGSPLSLECTVEGTSNPNLYWYRQAAGRGLQLLFYSVGIGQISSEVPQNLSASRPQDRQFILSSKKLLLSDSGFYLCASQPVWRDESFFGQGTRLTVV.

The gene calls are TRBV10-3 and TRBJ2-7, with D perhaps TRBD1 (6 bases). V lost 7 bases and J 3 bases, leaving 10 bases between the germline ends. This CDR3 has 12 amino acids. Germline loops: CDR1 ENHRY, CDR2 SYGVKD. CDR3 loop: CAIKGHSYEQYF. CDR3 bases: TGTGCCATCAAGGGACATAGCTACGAGCAGTACTTC.

V gene TRBV5-1 combines with J gene TRBJ2-3; TRBD2 might be the D (6 bases). The V gene's germline CDR1 is SGHRS and CDR2 YFSETQ. Trimming took 0 bases from V and 3 from J, leaving 14 bases between them. This CDR3 is 16 amino acids long. This CDR3 is CASSLAAGSGTDTQYF. The CDR3, as DNA: TGCGCCAGCAGCTTGGCCGCCGGGAGTGGAACAGATACGCAGTATTTT.

V usage is TRBV14 and J usage is TRBJ2-7, with D unclear. The CDR3 spans 15 residues. The V end lost 1 base, the J end lost 3 bases, and 13 bases lay between the germline ends. Germline V lookup: CDR1 SGHDN, CDR2 FVKESK. The CDR3 is CASSQGAEWNYEQYF. The CDR3 nucleotides read TGTGCCAGCAGCCAAGGGGCAGAATGGAACTACGAGCAGTACTTC.

The rearrangement uses TRBV9 and TRBJ2-7; D is unresolved. The CDR3 is 15 residues long. CDR1 and CDR2 (germline): SGDLS, YYNGEE. Between the trimmed V and J ends, which lost 0 bases and 4 bases, there was a span of 14 bases. Here the CDR3 DNA reads TGTGCCAGCAGCGTAGGAGGTTCCCGAGCTTACGAGCAGTACTTC. Translated: CASSVGGSRAYEQYF.

This chain connects TRBV19 to TRBJ1-2; 7 positions match TRBD1. V lost 7 bases, J lost 5 bases, and 7 bases stayed unmatched. This CDR3 has 13 amino acids. The germline CDR1 and CDR2 sequences are LNHDA and SQIVND (reference sequence). CDR3 nucleotides: TGTGCCAGTACCGCCGGGACAGTTTATGGCTACACCTTC. Encoded protein: CASTAGTVYGYTF.

The chain's CDR3 is CMPRIGTEAFF. The CDR3 DNA follows: TGCATGCCGAGAATCGGCACTGAAGCTTTCTTT. The chain uses TRBV20-1 and TRBJ1-1; no definite D call. The germline V gene has CDR1 DFQATT and CDR2 SNEGSKA (reference sequence). This CDR3 has 11 amino acids.

The rearrangement links TRBV6-5 to TRBJ2-7, with 11 bases fitting TRBD2. V lost 6 bases and J lost 3; bases outside the gene matches: 7. Germline CDR1 and CDR2: MNHEY and SVGAGI. CDR3 length: 15 residues. The CDR3 reads CASSLGLAVLYEQYF. The CDR3 region has the DNA TGTGCCAGCAGCCTGGGACTAGCGGTGCTCTACGAGCAGTACTTC.

The chain has TRBV7-8 and TRBJ2-7; 12 bases are a match to TRBD2. The V gene's germline CDR1 is SGHVS and CDR2 FQNEAQ. This CDR3 has 16 amino acids. Trimming removed 1 base from V and 4 bases from J; junction bases left unmatched: 5. The CDR3 is CASSLGLAGGAYEQYF. The DNA for the CDR3 is TGTGCCAGCAGCTTAGGGCTAGCGGGAGGGGCATACGAGCAGTACTTC.

This chain joins TRBV19 and TRBJ1-1, with D unclear. Trimming stripped 0 bases from V and 1 base from J, with 18 bases between. This CDR3 region has 18 residues. Per the germline V gene, CDR1 is LNHDA and CDR2 is SQIVND (reference sequence). DNA for the CDR3: TGTGCCAGTAGTATAGATTTTTCATTTGAGGGAAAGAACACTGAAGCTTTCTTT. It encodes CASSIDFSFEGKNTEAFF.

The genes are TRBV2 and TRBJ1-4, with D possibly matching TRBD1 (6 bases). This CDR3 has 13 amino acids. Trimming stripped 5 bases from V and 8 bases from J, with 12 bases between. The germline gives CDR1 SNHLY, CDR2 FYNNEI. CDR3 nucleotide sequence: TGTGCCAGCAGTTACAGGGTTCGGGAAAAACTGTTTTTT. Translating gives CASSYRVREKLFF.

This chain links TRBV27 with TRBJ1-1, with D possibly TRBD1 on 5 matching bases. V lost 0 bases and J 1 base, leaving 21 bases between the germline ends. Germline CDR1 MNHEY, CDR2 SMNVEV (reference sequence). The CDR3 has 19 residues. The CDR3 loop is CASSLSPRGIGATNTEAFF. The DNA of the CDR3 is TGTGCCAGCAGTTTATCGCCTAGGGGTATTGGAGCTACGAACACTGAAGCTTTCTTT.

The chain carries TRBV6-4 and TRBJ2-7, with D maybe TRBD2 (6 bases). The CDR3 contains 14 residues. Trimming cost V 8 bases and J 1 base, with 15 bases left between them. The germline V gene has CDR1 MRHNA and CDR2 SNTAGT. The CDR3 here is CASPGGAESYEQYF. For the CDR3, the DNA is TGTGCCAGCCCCGGCGGGGCGGAGTCCTACGAGCAGTACTTC.

The chain couples TRBV18 to TRBJ2-5; 8 bases align to TRBD1. The germline gives CDR1 KGHSH, CDR2 LQKENI. The junction had 7 bases not matched to a gene; V was cut back by 1 base and J by 6 bases. This CDR3 spans 15 amino acids. The chain's CDR3 is CASSPRVGQGKTQYF. CDR3 in DNA: TGTGCCAGCTCACCACGAGTAGGACAGGGCAAGACCCAGTACTTC.

The gene calls are TRBV5-8 and TRBJ2-7; the D gene is possibly TRBD1 (6 bases). The CDR3 runs to 14 residues. Deletions cut 6 bases from V and 0 bases from J, with 13 bases between. Per the germline V gene, CDR1 is SGHTS and CDR2 is YDEGEE. CDR3 in DNA: TGTGCCAGCACCTCTGGACAGCTCTCCTACGAGCAGTACTTC. Translation: CASTSGQLSYEQYF. Full variable domain (remainder filled in from reference TRBV5-8 and TRBJ2-7): EAGVTQSPTHLIKTRGQQATLRCSPISGHTSVYWYQQALGLGLQFLLWYDEGEERNRGNFPPRFSGRQFPNYSSELNVNALELEDSALYLCASTSGQLSYEQYFGPGTRLTVT.